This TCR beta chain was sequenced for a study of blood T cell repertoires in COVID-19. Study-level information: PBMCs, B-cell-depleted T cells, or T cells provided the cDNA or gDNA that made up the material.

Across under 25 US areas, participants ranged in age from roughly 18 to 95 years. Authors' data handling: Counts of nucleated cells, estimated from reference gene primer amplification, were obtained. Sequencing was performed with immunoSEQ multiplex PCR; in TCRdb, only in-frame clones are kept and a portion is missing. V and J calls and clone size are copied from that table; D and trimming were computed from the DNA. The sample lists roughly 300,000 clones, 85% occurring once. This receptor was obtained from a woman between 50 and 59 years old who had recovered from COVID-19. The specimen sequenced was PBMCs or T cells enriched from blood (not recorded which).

DNA of the CDR3: TGTGCCAGCAGCTCCGGACTAGCTGGTCTAGGGGATACGCAGTATTTT. Translation gives CASSSGLAGLGDTQYF. V usage is TRBV11-2 and J usage is TRBJ2-3, with TRBD2 matching 8 bases. Per germline, CDR1 SGHAT and CDR2 FQNNGV. This CDR3 comprises 16 residues. The V and J ends lost 4 bases and 6 bases, in that order; junction bases with no gene match: 12.